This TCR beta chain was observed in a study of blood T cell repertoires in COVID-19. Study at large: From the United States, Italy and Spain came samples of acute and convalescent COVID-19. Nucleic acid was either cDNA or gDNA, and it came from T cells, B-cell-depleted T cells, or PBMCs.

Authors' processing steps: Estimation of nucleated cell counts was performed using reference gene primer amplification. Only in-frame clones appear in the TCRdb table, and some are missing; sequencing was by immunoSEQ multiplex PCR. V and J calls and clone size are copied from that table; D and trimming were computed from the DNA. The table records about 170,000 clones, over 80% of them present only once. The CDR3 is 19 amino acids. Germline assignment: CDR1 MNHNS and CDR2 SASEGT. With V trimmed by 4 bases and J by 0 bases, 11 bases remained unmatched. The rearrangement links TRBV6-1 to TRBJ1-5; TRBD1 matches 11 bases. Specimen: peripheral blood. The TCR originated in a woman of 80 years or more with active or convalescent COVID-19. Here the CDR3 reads CASSAPGTGGTFSNQPQHF. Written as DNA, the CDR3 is TGTGCCAGCAGTGCCCCCGGGACAGGGGGGACTTTTAGCAATCAGCCCCAGCATTTT.